Listed below are T cell receptor beta chains from one sample, sequenced in a study of radiotherapy plus CTLA-4 blockade in lung cancer. The data were produced by immunoSEQ multiplex PCR, yet TCRdb's version contains in-frame clones alone and is incomplete. The sample has 35,000 to 40,000 clones; just over 85% are singletons. The sample here was peripheral blood, taken from a patient treated with radiotherapy plus ipilimumab. All receptors come from a human donor with non-small cell lung cancer whose response to radiotherapy plus ipilimumab could not be evaluated. Each CDR3 is given with its conserved first and last residue. D genes are given only for firm matches. The size field is filled for only some rows; it gives once, few, many or a size class.

cdr3_aa: CASSPRQESPGELFF; cdr3_nt: TGTGCCAGCAGCCCCCGACAGGAGAGCCCCGGGGAGCTGTTTTTT; v_call: TRBV7-9; d_call: .; j_call: TRBJ2-2; clone_size: .
cdr3_aa: CASSLVWTGVDYGYTF; cdr3_nt: TGTGCCAGCAGCTTAGTGTGGACAGGGGTAGACTATGGCTACACCTTC; v_call: TRBV7-9; d_call: TRBD1; j_call: TRBJ1-2; clone_size: .
cdr3_aa: CASSYWPGGYEQYF; cdr3_nt: TGTGCCAGCAGTTACTGGCCAGGAGGGTACGAGCAGTACTTC; v_call: TRBV6-5; d_call: .; j_call: TRBJ2-7; clone_size: .
cdr3_aa: CASSLGSQTGGSPLHF; cdr3_nt: TGTGCCAGCAGCTTAGGGTCCCAGACAGGGGGATCACCCCTCCACTTT; v_call: TRBV7-9; d_call: TRBD1; j_call: TRBJ1-6; clone_size: .
cdr3_aa: CASSQDPRQGIGGYTF; cdr3_nt: TGCGCCAGCAGCCAAGATCCGAGACAGGGTATCGGTGGCTACACCTTC; v_call: TRBV4-3; d_call: TRBD1; j_call: TRBJ1-2; clone_size: .
cdr3_aa: CASGRGTFSTYEQYF; cdr3_nt: TGTGCCAGCGGGCGGGGGACTTTTTCAACCTACGAGCAGTACTTC; v_call: TRBV9; d_call: TRBD2; j_call: TRBJ2-7; clone_size: .
cdr3_aa: CASSLNVGTVADTQYF; cdr3_nt: TGTGCCAGCAGCCTCAATGTCGGGACAGTCGCAGATACGCAGTATTTT; v_call: TRBV7-9; d_call: TRBD1; j_call: TRBJ2-3; clone_size: .
cdr3_aa: CASSKDRHQETQYF; cdr3_nt: TGTGCCAGCAGCAAGGACAGGCACCAAGAGACCCAGTACTTC; v_call: TRBV5-5; d_call: TRBD1; j_call: TRBJ2-5; clone_size: .
cdr3_aa: CSVEGLAGLRSYNEQFF; cdr3_nt: TGCAGCGTTGAGGGACTAGCGGGGTTGCGGTCCTACAATGAGCAGTTCTTC; v_call: TRBV29-1; d_call: TRBD2; j_call: TRBJ2-1; clone_size: .
cdr3_aa: CASSDSAGKNYGYTF; cdr3_nt: TGTGCCAGCAGTGACTCAGCGGGGAAAAACTATGGCTACACCTTC; v_call: TRBV6-4; d_call: .; j_call: TRBJ1-2; clone_size: few
cdr3_aa: CASSFREGNEKLFF; cdr3_nt: TGCGCCAGCAGCTTTAGAGAGGGTAATGAAAAACTGTTTTTT; v_call: TRBV5-1; d_call: .; j_call: TRBJ1-4; clone_size: once
cdr3_aa: CASSRPQGRSTF; cdr3_nt: TGTGCCAGCAGCCGACCCCAGGGCAGGTCTACCTTC; v_call: TRBV28; d_call: .; j_call: TRBJ1-2; clone_size: few
cdr3_aa: CASSLSGRGGTGELFF; cdr3_nt: TGCGCCAGCAGCTTGTCCGGCAGGGGAGGGACCGGGGAGCTGTTTTTT; v_call: TRBV5-1; d_call: .; j_call: TRBJ2-2; clone_size: .
cdr3_aa: CASSLGVGPPYEQYF; cdr3_nt: TGTGCCAGCAGCTTAGGGGTGGGGCCTCCCTACGAGCAGTACTTC; v_call: TRBV11-2; d_call: .; j_call: TRBJ2-7; clone_size: .
cdr3_aa: CASSLVTSGRALDNEQFF; cdr3_nt: TGCGCCAGCAGCTTGGTGACTAGCGGGAGGGCCTTAGACAATGAGCAGTTCTTC; v_call: TRBV5-1; d_call: TRBD2; j_call: TRBJ2-1; clone_size: .
cdr3_aa: CASSFRVGLADNEQFF; cdr3_nt: TGTGCCAGCAGTTTCCGGGTGGGGCTAGCGGACAATGAGCAGTTCTTC; v_call: TRBV27; d_call: TRBD2; j_call: TRBJ2-1; clone_size: once
cdr3_aa: CASSVTGGYNEQFF; cdr3_nt: TGTGCCAGCAGCGTAACTGGCGGATACAATGAGCAGTTCTTC; v_call: TRBV9; d_call: .; j_call: TRBJ2-1; clone_size: .
cdr3_aa: CASSRDGSGYEQYF; cdr3_nt: TGTGCCAGCAGCCGCGACGGATCGGGCTACGAGCAGTACTTC; v_call: TRBV27; d_call: .; j_call: TRBJ2-7; clone_size: few
cdr3_aa: CASSEGPQFSGSSYEQYF; cdr3_nt: TGTGCCAGCAGTGAAGGCCCCCAATTTAGCGGGTCTTCCTACGAGCAGTACTTC; v_call: TRBV2; d_call: TRBD2; j_call: TRBJ2-7; clone_size: few
cdr3_aa: CASSFGGTGNEKLFF; cdr3_nt: TGTGCCAGCAGCTTCGGGGGGACGGGGAATGAAAAACTGTTTTTT; v_call: TRBV7-9; d_call: .; j_call: TRBJ1-4; clone_size: once
cdr3_aa: CAISAIGSIYNEQFF; cdr3_nt: TGTGCCATCAGTGCCATCGGGAGTATATACAATGAGCAGTTCTTC; v_call: TRBV10-3; d_call: .; j_call: TRBJ2-1; clone_size: .
cdr3_aa: CASSVAEQGRSGYTF; cdr3_nt: TGTGCCAGCAGCGTAGCTGAACAGGGAAGATCTGGCTACACCTTC; v_call: TRBV9; d_call: .; j_call: TRBJ1-2; clone_size: .
cdr3_aa: CASSLASHLAGGTYEQYF; cdr3_nt: TGTGCCAGCAGCTTAGCTTCCCATCTAGCGGGAGGCACCTACGAGCAGTACTTC; v_call: TRBV7-2; d_call: TRBD2; j_call: TRBJ2-7; clone_size: .
cdr3_aa: CASSPFGGRYEQYF; cdr3_nt: TGTGCCAGCAGTCCGTTCGGGGGGCGCTACGAGCAGTACTTC; v_call: TRBV6-5; d_call: .; j_call: TRBJ2-7; clone_size: few
cdr3_aa: CASSQEAVAREIGYEQYF; cdr3_nt: TGCGCCAGCAGCCAAGAGGCCGTCGCCCGGGAGATCGGGTACGAGCAGTACTTC; v_call: TRBV4-3; d_call: .; j_call: TRBJ2-7; clone_size: few
cdr3_aa: CASILFSGSSYEQYF; cdr3_nt: TGTGCCAGCATCTTATTTAGCGGGAGTTCCTACGAGCAGTACTTC; v_call: TRBV7-2; d_call: TRBD2; j_call: TRBJ2-7; clone_size: .
cdr3_aa: CASSPRPGLNEKLFF; cdr3_nt: TGTGCCAGCAGCCCTCGGCCAGGATTAAATGAAAAACTGTTTTTT; v_call: TRBV5-6; d_call: .; j_call: TRBJ1-4; clone_size: .
cdr3_aa: CAWSSEGQGQGAYEQYF; cdr3_nt: TGTGCCTGGAGCTCAGAGGGGCAGGGACAGGGGGCCTACGAGCAGTACTTC; v_call: TRBV30; d_call: TRBD1; j_call: TRBJ2-7; clone_size: .
cdr3_aa: CASSLQGTGELFF; cdr3_nt: TGCGCCAGCAGCCTTCAGGGGACCGGGGAGCTGTTTTTT; v_call: TRBV5-1; d_call: .; j_call: TRBJ2-2; clone_size: .
cdr3_aa: CASSPQEGGLNEKLFF; cdr3_nt: TGTGCCAGCAGCCCACAGGAGGGCGGACTTAATGAAAAACTGTTTTTT; v_call: TRBV4-2; d_call: .; j_call: TRBJ1-4; clone_size: .
cdr3_aa: CASSPTSLGQGEQYF; cdr3_nt: TGCGCCAGCAGCCCCACGAGTTTGGGACAGGGCGAGCAGTACTTC; v_call: TRBV5-1; d_call: TRBD1; j_call: TRBJ2-7; clone_size: few
cdr3_aa: CASSVTVQETQYF; cdr3_nt: TGTGCCAGTAGTGTGACAGTCCAAGAGACCCAGTACTTC; v_call: TRBV19; d_call: .; j_call: TRBJ2-5; clone_size: .
cdr3_aa: CASSLGPTTGQINQPQHF; cdr3_nt: TGCGCCAGCAGCTTGGGACCGACTACGGGACAGATCAATCAGCCCCAGCATTTT; v_call: TRBV5-1; d_call: TRBD1; j_call: TRBJ1-5; clone_size: .
cdr3_aa: CASSPREGLNTEAFF; cdr3_nt: TGTGCCAGCAGCCCCAGGGAGGGCTTGAACACTGAAGCTTTCTTT; v_call: TRBV5-5; d_call: .; j_call: TRBJ1-1; clone_size: .
cdr3_aa: CASSSGGRDSYNEQFF; cdr3_nt: TGTGCCAGCAGCTCAGGGGGTAGGGACTCCTACAATGAGCAGTTCTTC; v_call: TRBV7-9; d_call: TRBD1; j_call: TRBJ2-1; clone_size: .
cdr3_aa: CASSLGREGMRDTQYF; cdr3_nt: TGTGCCAGCAGCTTAGGTCGGGAGGGGATGAGAGATACGCAGTATTTT; v_call: TRBV7-9; d_call: TRBD2; j_call: TRBJ2-3; clone_size: .
cdr3_aa: CASSLVGRANEQFF; cdr3_nt: TGTGCCAGCAGCTTGGTGGGCAGGGCGAATGAGCAGTTCTTC; v_call: TRBV5-5; d_call: .; j_call: TRBJ2-1; clone_size: .
cdr3_aa: CSDVASGITDTQYF; cdr3_nt: TGCAGCGATGTGGCTAGCGGGATTACAGATACGCAGTATTTT; v_call: TRBV29-1; d_call: TRBD2; j_call: TRBJ2-3; clone_size: .
cdr3_aa: CASSSLIFSGTTRTYEQYF; cdr3_nt: TGTGCCAGCAGCTCCTTGATATTCTCCGGGACGACTAGAACCTACGAGCAGTACTTC; v_call: TRBV11-2; d_call: .; j_call: TRBJ2-7; clone_size: .
cdr3_aa: CASSIPSGGASEQFF; cdr3_nt: TGTGCCAGTAGTATTCCTAGCGGGGGGGCAAGTGAGCAGTTCTTC; v_call: TRBV19; d_call: TRBD2; j_call: TRBJ2-1; clone_size: .
cdr3_aa: CASSQVSDRGWYGYTF; cdr3_nt: TGCGCCAGCAGCCAAGTTTCCGACAGGGGTTGGTATGGCTACACCTTC; v_call: TRBV4-1; d_call: TRBD1; j_call: TRBJ1-2; clone_size: .
cdr3_aa: CASSQESLLSTDTQYF; cdr3_nt: TGCGCCAGCAGCCAAGAGTCCCTATTAAGCACAGATACGCAGTATTTT; v_call: TRBV4-3; d_call: .; j_call: TRBJ2-3; clone_size: few
cdr3_aa: CASSGGGKLFF; cdr3_nt: TGCGCCAGCAGTGGGGGGGGAAAACTGTTTTTT; v_call: TRBV10-2; d_call: .; j_call: TRBJ1-4; clone_size: .